This is a list of T cell receptor beta chains from one sample in a study of blood T cell repertoires in COVID-19. The repertoire was sequenced with immunoSEQ multiplex PCR; TCRdb's copy has only in-frame clones and lacks some. The sample includes about 300,000 clones, more than 70% of them seen just once. The sequenced material came from peripheral blood. The receptors were sampled from a man younger than 35 who had recovered from COVID-19. The CDR3 runs from the conserved cysteine through the conserved F or W. The D gene is left open where the match is weak. Size is omitted from some rows. Given values are once, few, many or a class for expanded clones.

d_call j_call clone_size v_call cdr3_aa cdr3_nt
TRBD2 TRBJ2-1 - TRBV11-2 CASSSRLAGFSYNEQFF TGTGCCAGCAGCTCAAGACTAGCGGGGTTCTCCTACAATGAGCAGTTCTTC
- TRBJ1-2 - TRBV19 CASSTNLGARGYGYTF TGTGCCAGTAGCACGAACCTAGGGGCGCGGGGTTATGGCTACACCTTC
TRBD2 TRBJ2-1 - TRBV11-2 CASSLGTSGSGKTYNEQFF TGTGCCAGCAGCCTCGGGACTAGCGGGAGCGGGAAGACCTACAATGAGCAGTTCTTC
- TRBJ1-6 - TRBV29-1 CSVPRGRSPLHF TGCAGCGTTCCCAGGGGTAGGTCACCCCTCCACTTT
TRBD2 TRBJ2-3 - TRBV30 CACRVAGNTDTQYF TGTGCCTGCCGTGTAGCGGGGAACACAGATACGCAGTATTTT
TRBD2 TRBJ2-7 - TRBV7-2 CASSSGLAEEQYF TGTGCCAGCAGCTCCGGACTAGCGGAGGAGCAGTACTTC
- TRBJ1-1 few TRBV4-2 CASSPQEGTTEAFF TGTGCCAGCAGCCCCCAGGAGGGGACCACTGAAGCTTTCTTT
TRBD2 TRBJ2-1 - TRBV4-3 CASSEGLAREQFF TGCGCCAGCAGCGAGGGACTAGCGAGAGAGCAGTTCTTC
TRBD1 TRBJ2-2 - TRBV3-1/TRBV3-2 CASSQGTGNIGELFF TGTGCCAGCAGCCAGGGGACAGGGAATATCGGGGAGCTGTTTTTT
- TRBJ2-3 - TRBV27 CASSTRLTGHTQYF TGTGCCAGCAGTACCCGATTAACAGGGCATACGCAGTATTTT
TRBD2 TRBJ2-7 - TRBV7-2 CASSRTSGGPDEQYF TGTGCCAGCAGCCGGACTAGCGGGGGTCCGGACGAGCAGTACTTC
TRBD1 TRBJ1-1 - TRBV28 CASSLQGVTEAFF TGTGCCAGCAGTTTACAGGGGGTCACTGAAGCTTTCTTT
TRBD2 TRBJ2-1 - TRBV27 CASSAQGVGLAGARGRNEQFF TGTGCCAGCAGTGCCCAAGGGGTCGGACTAGCGGGAGCGAGGGGGCGTAATGAGCAGTTCTTC
TRBD1 TRBJ2-3 - TRBV18 CASSAAGTGWADTQYF TGTGCCAGCTCAGCTGCCGGGACAGGGTGGGCAGATACGCAGTATTTT
TRBD2 TRBJ2-1 once TRBV14 CASSQDDIRLAGRHEQFF TGTGCCAGCAGCCAAGATGATATTCGACTAGCGGGAAGGCATGAGCAGTTCTTC